The clone carrying this T cell receptor beta chain was detected only a few times. Antigen: not known. The CDR3 extends over 14 amino acids. V lost 6 bases to trimming and J lost 9 bases, with 18 bases between them. Looked up from germline, CDR1 is MNHEY and CDR2 is SVGAGI. These data originate in a study of T-cell memory formation after mild COVID-19. Study context: Largely, TCR clusters stayed within a single donor.

Study-wide points: The main location of contracting CD4+ clones was CM and EM, and that of contracting CD8+ clones was EMRA. There were some responding clones in pre-infection memory, which suggested that cross-reactive memory had joined.

Employing constant-segment primers, 5'RACE generated TCR alpha and TCR beta cDNA libraries bearing sample barcodes and UMIs. TCRdb called the 5' RACE reads again in MiXCR, with one record for every CDR3 protein. The repertoire includes 150,000 to 200,000 distinct CDR3 sequences, about a sixth of them detected once, and more than 2% sits in the top ten. The sample taken for sequencing was PBMCs or a T cell subset sorted from them (not recorded which). The chain uses TRBV6-5 and TRBJ2-1; TRBD2 is a possible D gene (5 bases). The TCR was taken from an adult woman who had mild COVID-19 (a few samples of this study predate the infection). Cell type and time point are not known. In DNA form, the CDR3 reads TGTGCCAGCAGAAGAGGGCCGGGTCTCGGTGAGCAGTTCTTC. Translating gives CASRRGPGLGEQFF.